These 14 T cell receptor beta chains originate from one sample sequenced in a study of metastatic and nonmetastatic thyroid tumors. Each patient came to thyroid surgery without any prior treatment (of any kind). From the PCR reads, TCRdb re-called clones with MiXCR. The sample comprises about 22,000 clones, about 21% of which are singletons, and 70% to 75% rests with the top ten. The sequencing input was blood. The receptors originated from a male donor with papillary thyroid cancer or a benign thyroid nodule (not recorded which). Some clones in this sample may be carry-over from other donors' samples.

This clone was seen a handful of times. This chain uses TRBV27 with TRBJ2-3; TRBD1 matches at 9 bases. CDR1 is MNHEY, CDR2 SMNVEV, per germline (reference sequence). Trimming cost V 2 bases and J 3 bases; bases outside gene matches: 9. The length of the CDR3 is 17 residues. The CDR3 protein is CASSLRDRVFGTDTQYF. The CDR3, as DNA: TGTGCCAGCAGTTTAAGGGACAGGGTGTTCGGAACAGATACGCAGTATTTT.

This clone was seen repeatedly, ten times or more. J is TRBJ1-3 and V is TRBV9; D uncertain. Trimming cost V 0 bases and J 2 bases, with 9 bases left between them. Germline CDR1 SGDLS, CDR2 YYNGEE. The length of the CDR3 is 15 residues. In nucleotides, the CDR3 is TGTGCCAGCAGCGTAGGAGGTTCAACTGGAAACACCATATATTTT. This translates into CASSVGGSTGNTIYF.

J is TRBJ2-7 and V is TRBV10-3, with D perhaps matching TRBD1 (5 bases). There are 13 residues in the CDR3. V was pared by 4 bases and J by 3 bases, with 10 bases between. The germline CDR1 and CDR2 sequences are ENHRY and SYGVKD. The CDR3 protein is CAISVGRDYEQYF. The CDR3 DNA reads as TGTGCCATCAGTGTTGGCAGGGACTACGAGCAGTACTTC.

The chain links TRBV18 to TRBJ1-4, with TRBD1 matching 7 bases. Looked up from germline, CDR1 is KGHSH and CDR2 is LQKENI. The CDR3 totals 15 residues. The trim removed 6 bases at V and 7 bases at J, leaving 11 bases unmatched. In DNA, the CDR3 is TGTGCCAGCTCTCCGAACCAGGGGGTCGGTGAAAAACTGTTTTTT. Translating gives CASSPNQGVGEKLFF.

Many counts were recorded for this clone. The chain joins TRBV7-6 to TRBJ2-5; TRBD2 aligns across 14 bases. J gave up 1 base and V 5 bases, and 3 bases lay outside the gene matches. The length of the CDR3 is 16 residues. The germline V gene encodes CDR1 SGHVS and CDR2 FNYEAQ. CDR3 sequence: CASSRLAGGFQETQYF. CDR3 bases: TGTGCCAGCAGCAGACTAGCGGGAGGGTTCCAAGAGACCCAGTACTTC.

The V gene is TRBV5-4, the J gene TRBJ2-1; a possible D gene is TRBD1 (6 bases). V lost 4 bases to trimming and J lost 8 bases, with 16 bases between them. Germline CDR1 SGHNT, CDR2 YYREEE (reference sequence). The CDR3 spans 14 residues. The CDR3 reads CASSQGHPWDEQFF. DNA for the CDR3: TGTGCCAGCAGCCAGGGACACCCCTGGGATGAGCAGTTCTTC.

The CDR3 nucleotides are TGTGCCAGCAGGACAGGGTCTGCAGGAGATACGCAGTATTTT. Amino acid sequence: CASRTGSAGDTQYF. This chain connects TRBV6-2 or TRBV6-3 to TRBJ2-3, with 7 positions matching TRBD1. The CDR3 has 14 residues. With 6 bases clipped from V and 5 bases from J, the junction kept 8 bases outside the gene matches. Germline lookup yields CDR1 MNHEY and CDR2 SVGEGT.

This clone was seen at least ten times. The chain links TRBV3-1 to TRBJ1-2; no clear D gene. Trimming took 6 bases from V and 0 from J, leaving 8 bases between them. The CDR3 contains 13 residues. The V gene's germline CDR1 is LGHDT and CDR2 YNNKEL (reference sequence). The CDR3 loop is CASRSTANYGYTF. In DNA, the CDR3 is TGTGCCAGCAGGTCAACAGCTAACTATGGCTACACCTTC.

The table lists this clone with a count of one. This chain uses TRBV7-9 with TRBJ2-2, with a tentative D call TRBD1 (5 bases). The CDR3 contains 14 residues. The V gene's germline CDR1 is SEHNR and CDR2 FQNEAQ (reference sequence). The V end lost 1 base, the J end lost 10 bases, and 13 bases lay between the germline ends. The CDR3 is CASSLGSIQEELFF. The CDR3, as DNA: TGTGCCAGCAGCTTAGGGTCGATACAGGAGGAGCTGTTTTTT. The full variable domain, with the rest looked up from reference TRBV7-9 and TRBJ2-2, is DTGVSQNPRHKITKRGQNVTFRCDPISEHNRLYWYRQTLGQGPEFLTYFQNEAQLEKSRLLSDRFSAERPKGSFSTLEIQRTEQGDSAMYLCASSLGSIQEELFFGEGSRLTVL.

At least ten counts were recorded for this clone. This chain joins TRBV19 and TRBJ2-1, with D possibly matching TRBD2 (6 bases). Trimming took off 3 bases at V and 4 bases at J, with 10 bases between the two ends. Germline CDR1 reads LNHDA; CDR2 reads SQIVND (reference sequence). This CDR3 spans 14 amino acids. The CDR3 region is CASSITSTYNEQFF. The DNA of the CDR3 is TGTGCCAGTAGTATTACTAGCACTTACAATGAGCAGTTCTTC.

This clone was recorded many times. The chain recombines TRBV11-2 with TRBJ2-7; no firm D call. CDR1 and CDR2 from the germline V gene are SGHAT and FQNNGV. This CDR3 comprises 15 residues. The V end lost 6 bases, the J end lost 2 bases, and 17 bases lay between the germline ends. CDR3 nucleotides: TGTGCCAGCAGTTCTTGGCCCCCCGCCGCCTACGAGCAGTACTTC. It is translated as CASSSWPPAAYEQYF.

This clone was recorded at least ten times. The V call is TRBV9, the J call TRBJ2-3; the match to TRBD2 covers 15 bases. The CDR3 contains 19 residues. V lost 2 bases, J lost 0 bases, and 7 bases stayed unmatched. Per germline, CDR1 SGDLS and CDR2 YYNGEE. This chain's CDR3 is CASSVLGLAGGASTDTQYF. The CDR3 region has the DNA TGTGCCAGCAGCGTCCTGGGACTAGCGGGAGGTGCGAGCACAGATACGCAGTATTTT.

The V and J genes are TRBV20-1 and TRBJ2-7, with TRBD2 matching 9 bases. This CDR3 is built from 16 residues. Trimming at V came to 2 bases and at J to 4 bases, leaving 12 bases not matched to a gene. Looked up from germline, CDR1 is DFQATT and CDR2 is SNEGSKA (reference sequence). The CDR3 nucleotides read TGCAGTGCTAGAAAGGTGGCGGGAGGGCCCGCGTACGAGCAGTACTTC. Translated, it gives CSARKVAGGPAYEQYF.

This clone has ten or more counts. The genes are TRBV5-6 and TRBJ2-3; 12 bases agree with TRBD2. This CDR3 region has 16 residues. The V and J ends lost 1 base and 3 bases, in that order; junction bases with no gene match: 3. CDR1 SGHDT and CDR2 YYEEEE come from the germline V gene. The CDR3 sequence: CASSLPSGRATDTQYF. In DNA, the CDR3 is TGTGCCAGCAGCTTGCCTAGCGGGAGGGCAACAGATACGCAGTATTTT.